A single sample gave rise to the 7 T cell receptor beta chains below, sequenced in a study of CD8 T cells in ankylosing spondylitis. TCRdb called the 5' RACE reads again in MiXCR, with one record for every CDR3 protein. The table lists around 230,000 distinct CDR3 sequences, around 7.8% of them singletons. The sequenced material came from blood, either unsorted or a sorted T cell fraction (not recorded which). Source of these receptors: a male donor with ankylosing spondylitis or in good health (not recorded which).

Ten or more counts support this clonotype. The chain employs TRBV3-1 and TRBJ1-2, with D possibly being TRBD1 (5 bases). Germline V lookup: CDR1 LGHDT, CDR2 YNNKEL (reference sequence). Trimming pared 7 bases from V and 3 bases from J, leaving 9 bases between. There are 12 residues in the CDR3. The CDR3 sequence: CASKGRDYGYTF. The CDR3 nucleotides read TGTGCCAGCAAGGGACGGGACTATGGCTACACCTTC.

This clonotype was seen at least ten times. The chain joins TRBV20-1 to TRBJ2-4, with TRBD1 as a possible D gene (5 bases). This CDR3 contains 13 residues. Trimming left V 6 bases short and J 6 bases short, with 15 bases between. Germline assignment: CDR1 DFQATT and CDR2 SNEGSKA (reference sequence). The CDR3: CSAFLLTGNIQYF. The CDR3 DNA reads TGCAGTGCCTTTCTCCTCACAGGAAACATTCAGTACTTC.

This clonotype was seen at least ten times. The V call is TRBV5-1, the J call TRBJ2-1, with 12 nucleotides matching TRBD2. The CDR3 covers 16 residues. CDR1 SGHRS and CDR2 YFSETQ come from the germline V gene. The J segment lost 8 bases and the V segment lost 4 bases, leaving 10 bases of the junction unmatched. The CDR3 bases are TGCGCCAGCAGCCTCTGGACTAGCGGGAAGTCGGATGAGCAGTTCTTC. It codes for CASSLWTSGKSDEQFF. The whole variable domain, filled in from reference TRBV5-1 and TRBJ2-1, reads KAGVTQTPRYLIKTRGQQVTLSCSPISGHRSVSWYQQTPGQGLQFLFEYFSETQRNKGNFPGRFSGRQFSNSRSEMNVSTLELGDSALYLCASSLWTSGKSDEQFFGPGTRLTVL.

There are many counts of this clonotype. V gene TRBV5-1 combines with J gene TRBJ1-4; D perhaps matches TRBD1 (6 bases). The CDR3 has 16 amino acids. The V gene's germline CDR1 is SGHRS and CDR2 YFSETQ. Trimming took off 4 bases at V and 4 bases at J, with 17 bases between the two ends. CDR3 residues: CASSRGTLRLNEKLFF. For the CDR3, the DNA is TGCGCCAGCAGCCGCGGGACACTTCGACTTAATGAAAAACTGTTTTTT.

This clonotype was detected only a few times. The chain employs TRBV5-1 and TRBJ1-1, with D unresolved. CDR1 SGHRS and CDR2 YFSETQ come from the germline V gene. The CDR3 has 15 amino acids. Trimming cost V 4 bases and J 5 bases, with 18 bases left between them. CDR3 residues: CASSQTPGWGTEAFF. The CDR3 DNA sequence: TGCGCCAGCAGCCAAACTCCGGGGTGGGGTACTGAAGCTTTCTTT. Full variable domain (remainder filled in from reference TRBV5-1 and TRBJ1-1): KAGVTQTPRYLIKTRGQQVTLSCSPISGHRSVSWYQQTPGQGLQFLFEYFSETQRNKGNFPGRFSGRQFSNSRSEMNVSTLELGDSALYLCASSQTPGWGTEAFFGQGTRLTVV.

The chain employs TRBV18 and TRBJ1-1; no firm D call. V gave up 2 bases and J gave up 7 bases, with 8 bases separating them. The CDR3 totals 12 residues. The V gene's germline CDR1 is KGHSH and CDR2 LQKENI. The CDR3 sequence: CASSPGRDEAFF. DNA for the CDR3: TGTGCCAGCTCACCAGGGCGTGATGAAGCTTTCTTT.

This clonotype has a handful of counts. The rearrangement joins TRBV7-3 to TRBJ2-1, with a possible D match to TRBD2 (6 bases). The length of the CDR3 is 16 residues. Germline V lookup: CDR1 SGHTA, CDR2 FQGTGA. Between the trimmed V and J ends, which lost 1 base and 8 bases, there was a span of 18 bases. CDR3: CASSLSGGTLKDEQFF. Here the CDR3 DNA reads TGTGCCAGCAGCTTAAGTGGCGGGACCCTTAAGGATGAGCAGTTCTTC.